This entry lists 27 T cell receptor beta chains sequenced from one sample in a study of spatial heterogeneity in lung cancer. TCRdb ran MiXCR on the 5' RACE reads and lists one entry per CDR3 protein. The sample lists 7,300 or so distinct CDR3 sequences; more than 13% were seen once. Overall study results and limits: Expanded alpha and beta TCR counts within tumors tracked tumor mutation counts.

Time point given: sample taken at primary tumor resection. Their target antigens are unknown. Sequencing was performed on lung tumor tissue, taken at surgery. These receptor sequences come from a female donor with early-stage non-small cell lung cancer.

This clonotype is medium-sized by share. The library was designed around alpha chains, so this beta chain is a stray read whose abundance carries little weight. The rearrangement uses TRBV4-1 and TRBJ1-1, with 11 positions matching TRBD1. Germline CDR1 reads MGHRA; CDR2 reads YSYEKL. CDR3 size: 17 residues. The junction had 7 bases not matched to a gene; V was cut back by 0 bases and J by 4 bases. The CDR3 coding sequence is TGCGCCAGCAGCCAAGAACCCGGACAGGGGGCGTTCACTGAAGCTTTCTTT. It translates to CASSQEPGQGAFTEAFF.

On this clonotype itself: A library made for alpha chains picked up this beta chain off target, so its size means little. The chain recombines TRBV20-1 with TRBJ2-4; 7 bases fit TRBD1. Germline CDR1 DFQATT, CDR2 SNEGSKA (reference sequence). V gave up 6 bases and J gave up 0 bases; unmatched junction bases: 5. The CDR3 consists of 14 residues. The CDR3 region has the DNA TGCAGTGCAACAGGGGCGCTAGCCAAAAACATTCAGTACTTC. Translating gives CSATGALAKNIQYF.

In its sample, this clonotype ranks as medium-sized. This beta chain came through as a stray read in a library set up for alpha chains, and its size says little. This chain joins TRBV4-1 and TRBJ2-3; 7 bases fit TRBD2. Unmatched junction bases numbered 12, after V lost 4 bases and J lost 2 bases. Germline CDR1 is MGHRA and CDR2 is YSYEKL. The CDR3 sequence is 17 residues long. The CDR3 protein is CASSPLGLVLPTDTQYF. CDR3 sequence (DNA): TGCGCCAGCAGCCCCCTAGGACTAGTCCTCCCCACAGATACGCAGTATTTT.

Notes on this clonotype: As an off-target read in a library built for alpha chains, this beta chain has a frequency of little significance. The chain combines TRBV10-3 with TRBJ2-5; D may be TRBD2 (5 bases). The V gene's germline CDR1 is ENHRY and CDR2 SYGVKD. The CDR3 runs 14 residues. The V and J ends lost 3 bases and 4 bases respectively, with 12 bases between them. The CDR3 reads CAISDPEEGETQYF. CDR3 DNA: TGTGCCATCAGTGACCCCGAAGAGGGAGAGACCCAGTACTTC.

This clonotype has a count of ten or more. The library was prepared for alpha chains; this beta chain is a stray read, so its frequency means little. The J gene is TRBJ2-2, the V gene TRBV7-9; no firm D call. The CDR3 has 14 residues. CDR1 is SEHNR and CDR2 is FQNEAQ in the germline V gene (reference sequence). V lost 11 bases and J lost 0, with 13 bases in between. The CDR3 reads CAGLRGSNTGELFF. CDR3 nucleotides: TGTGCCGGATTAAGAGGCTCGAACACCGGGGAGCTGTTTTTT.

This clonotype is classed as medium-sized. For a library built for alpha chains, this beta chain is a stray read; little rests on its size. V is TRBV20-1 and J is TRBJ1-5, with a possible D match to TRBD1 (5 bases). Germline-derived CDR1 and CDR2 are DFQATT and SNEGSKA (reference sequence). Trimming left V 1 base short and J 1 base short, with 8 bases between. The CDR3 covers 14 residues. The CDR3 protein is CSARGRGSNQPQHF. CDR3 DNA: TGCAGTGCTAGAGGCCGGGGGAGCAATCAGCCCCAGCATTTT.

This clonotype was found many times. The library was prepared for alpha chains; this beta chain is a stray read, so its frequency means little. The chain has TRBV6-5 and TRBJ2-5; the D call may be TRBD1 or TRBD2 (7 bases each). The CDR3 consists of 16 residues. Trimming took off 4 bases at V and 6 bases at J, with 21 bases between the two ends. Germline V gene sequence: CDR1 MNHEY, CDR2 SVGAGI. The CDR3: CASSSYPGGAGKTQYF. The CDR3 coding sequence is TGTGCCAGCAGTTCCTACCCAGGGGGGGCTGGGAAGACCCAGTACTTC.

This clonotype is labeled as medium-sized. This beta chain appears as a stray read in a library generated for alpha chains; its size is not informative. V and J are TRBV12-5 and TRBJ2-3, with 10 nucleotides matching TRBD1. The CDR3 is made up of 15 amino acids. Per germline, CDR1 LGHNT and CDR2 FRNRAP. With V trimmed by 4 bases and J by 2 bases, 3 bases remained unmatched. CDR3 region: CASGSGQGHTDTQYF. The CDR3 DNA follows: TGTGCTAGTGGTTCGGGACAGGGGCACACAGATACGCAGTATTTT. Supplemented by reference TRBV12-5 and TRBJ2-3, the full variable domain reads DARVTQTPRHKVTEMGQEVTMRCQPILGHNTVFWYRQTMMQGLELLAYFRNRAPLDDSGMPKDRFSAEMPDATLATLKIQPSEPRDSAVYFCASGSGQGHTDTQYFGPGTRLTVL.

Relative to its sample, this clonotype is medium-sized. Being off target in a library aimed at alpha chains, this beta chain has a size of little meaning. V is TRBV20-1 and J is TRBJ2-2, with a weak D call TRBD1 (5 bases). The V gene lost 7 bases and the J gene lost 4 bases, with 10 bases spanning the gap. The germline gives CDR1 DFQATT, CDR2 SNEGSKA (reference sequence). The CDR3 totals 12 residues. CDR3 coding DNA: TGCAGTGGGCAGGGTGGCACCGGGGAGCTGTTTTTT. The encoded protein is CSGQGGTGELFF.

This clonotype was observed at least ten times. Because the library targeted alpha chains, this beta chain is an off-target read whose size means little. This rearrangement joins TRBV6-5 to TRBJ1-2; D ambiguous. V lost 6 bases and J 8 bases, leaving 16 bases between the germline ends. The CDR3 totals 13 residues. The germline CDR1 and CDR2 sequences are MNHEY and SVGAGI. CDR3 in DNA: TGTGCCAGCAGCCCTGGGTCTCCGGGAGGCTACACCTTC. Its protein is CASSPGSPGGYTF.

By share, this clonotype ranks as medium-sized. This beta chain slipped into a library made for alpha chains as a stray read, so its size is not meaningful. The chain joins TRBV28 to TRBJ2-3, with D perhaps being TRBD1 or TRBD2 (5 bases each). Trimming removed 5 bases from V and 6 bases from J, with 21 bases in between. The CDR3 consists of 16 residues. Germline V gene sequence: CDR1 MDHEN, CDR2 SYDVKM. The CDR3 DNA follows: TGTGCCAGCAGTCAACCGGGACCCAACCATCGGGATACGCAGTATTTT. Translated: CASSQPGPNHRDTQYF.

In its sample, this clonotype ranks as medium-sized (0.01 to 0.1%). For a library built for alpha chains, this beta chain is a stray read; little rests on its size. The genes are TRBV13 and TRBJ1-1; D ambiguous. CDR1 and CDR2 (germline): PRHDT, FYEKMQ (reference sequence). Deletions cut 4 bases from V and 7 bases from J, with 7 bases between. The CDR3 has 11 amino acids. The CDR3 here is CASSSRVEAFF. In nucleotides, the CDR3 is TGTGCCAGCAGCTCGAGGGTTGAAGCTTTCTTT. The whole variable domain, remainder taken from reference TRBV13 and TRBJ1-1, is AAGVIQSPRHLIKEKRETATLKCYPIPRHDTVYWYQQGPGQDPQFLISFYEKMQSDKGSIPDRFSAQQFSDYHSELNMSSLELGDSALYFCASSSRVEAFFGQGTRLTVV.

A remark on this clonotype: This beta chain represents an off-target read in a library built for alpha chains; its size is of limited meaning. V is TRBV4-2 and J is TRBJ2-5; 8 bases line up with TRBD2. The germline V gene has CDR1 LGHNA and CDR2 YNFKEQ. V was clipped by 1 base and J by 1 base; unmatched bases: 2. The CDR3 spans 15 residues. The CDR3 nucleotides read TGTGCCAGCAGCCAAGTCGGGGGGGGCCAAGAGACCCAGTACTTC. This encodes CASSQVGGGQETQYF.

This clonotype was seen more than once but under ten times. A library prepared for alpha chains yielded this beta chain as an off-target read; its size is of little meaning. V and J are TRBV28 and TRBJ1-5; D not certain. The V and J ends lost 9 bases and 2 bases respectively, with 14 bases between them. CDR3 length equals 14 residues. CDR1 and CDR2 from the germline V gene are MDHEN and SYDVKM. The CDR3 sequence is CASRPNRRNQPQHF. The CDR3, as DNA: TGTGCCAGTAGACCTAACCGGCGCAATCAGCCCCAGCATTTT.

This clonotype was seen ten or more times. Little can be read into the size of this beta chain, an off-target read in a library designed for alpha chains. The CDR3 nucleotides are TGTGCCTGGAGTGCCCGGGACAGGTACCACTATGGCTACACCTTC. Its translation: CAWSARDRYHYGYTF. This chain connects TRBV30 to TRBJ1-2; 8 bases line up with TRBD1. V was clipped by 1 base and J by 3 bases; unmatched bases: 7. This CDR3 is 15 amino acids long. CDR1 is GTSNPN and CDR2 is SVGIG in the germline V gene (reference sequence).

A word on this clonotype: With the library built for alpha chains, this beta chain is off target and its frequency is not meaningful. The chain carries TRBV12-3 or TRBV12-4 and TRBJ1-1; 7 bases agree with TRBD1. There are 13 residues in the CDR3. V lost 1 base to trimming and J lost 12 bases; unmatched junction nucleotides: 8. The CDR3 region is CASSLETGFETFF. CDR3 DNA sequence: TGTGCCAGCAGTTTAGAGACAGGGTTTGAGACTTTCTTT.

By proportion, this clonotype is medium-sized. The library was built for alpha chains, so this beta chain is an off-target read and its size means little. J is TRBJ1-3 and V is TRBV6-5, with D unclear. Germline CDR1 is MNHEY and CDR2 is SVGAGI. There are 11 residues in the CDR3. Trimming removed 6 bases from V and 5 bases from J, with 5 bases in between. The CDR3 loop reads CASRNRNTIYF. The CDR3 nucleotides are TGTGCCAGCAGGAATAGAAACACCATATATTTT.

The table lists this clonotype with many counts. With the library built for alpha chains, this beta chain is off target and its frequency is not meaningful. V is TRBV30 and J is TRBJ2-6, with D uncertain. CDR3 size: 15 residues. Trimming cost V 0 bases and J 0 bases, with 6 bases left between them. Germline lookup yields CDR1 GTSNPN and CDR2 SVGIG (reference sequence). CDR3 residues: CAWSVFGSGANVLTF. The CDR3 DNA is TGTGCCTGGAGTGTTTTTGGCTCTGGGGCCAACGTCCTGACTTTC.

The sample holds many counts of this clonotype. This beta chain slipped into a library made for alpha chains as a stray read, so its size is not meaningful. The CDR3 loop reads CASSPIGGSSYNEQFF. In DNA form, the CDR3 reads TGTGCCAGCAGCCCGATCGGGGGGAGCTCCTACAATGAGCAGTTCTTC. V usage is TRBV7-3 and J usage is TRBJ2-1; 7 bases agree with TRBD2. V lost 5 bases, J lost 0 bases, and 7 bases stayed unmatched. The length of the CDR3 is 16 residues. Germline values: CDR1 SGHTA, CDR2 FQGTGA.

This clonotype was counted at least ten times. The size of this beta chain means little, since it is a stray read in a library made for alpha chains. This rearrangement joins TRBV2 to TRBJ2-2; 10 bases match TRBD2. Germline trimming cut 5 bases from V and 7 bases from J; bases unmatched to any gene: 10. Germline CDR1 SNHLY, CDR2 FYNNEI. The length of the CDR3 is 16 residues. CDR3 in DNA: TGTGCCAGCAGTTCTTCTAGCGGGGGATGGTTCGGGGAGCTGTTTTTT. This codes for CASSSSSGGWFGELFF.

By share, this clonotype counts as medium-sized. Because the library targeted alpha chains, this beta chain is an off-target read whose size means little. The V gene is TRBV28, the J gene TRBJ1-5, with 10 positions matching TRBD1. This CDR3 contains 16 residues. Germline trimming cut 6 bases from V and 4 bases from J; bases unmatched to any gene: 9. CDR1 is MDHEN, CDR2 SYDVKM, per germline. This CDR3 is CASSPGQGSVNQPQHF. For the CDR3, the DNA is TGTGCCAGCAGCCCGGGACAGGGGTCCGTTAATCAGCCCCAGCATTTT. The variable domain in full, completed from reference TRBV28 and TRBJ1-5, reads DVKVTQSSRYLVKRTGEKVFLECVQDMDHENMFWYRQDPGLGLRLIYFSYDVKMKEKGDIPEGYSVSREKKERFSLILESASTNQTSMYLCASSPGQGSVNQPQHFGDGTRLSIL.

This clonotype rates as medium-sized. This beta chain is an off-target read within a library intended for alpha chains, so its frequency means little. The rearrangement joins TRBV5-6 to TRBJ2-1; 8 bases line up with TRBD2. V was pared by 4 bases and J by 8 bases, with 14 bases of the junction left unmatched. This CDR3 is built from 16 residues. The germline V gene encodes CDR1 SGHDT and CDR2 YYEEEE. In DNA form, the CDR3 reads TGTGCCAGCAGCCCCCTCCTTGCGGGGGGCCTCGATGAGCAGTTCTTC. Protein sequence: CASSPLLAGGLDEQFF. Drawing the rest from reference TRBV5-6 and TRBJ2-1, the complete variable domain is DAGVTQSPTHLIKTRGQQVTLRCSPKSGHDTVSWYQQALGQGPQFIFQYYEEEERQRGNFPDRFSGHQFPNYSSELNVNALLLGDSALYLCASSPLLAGGLDEQFFGPGTRLTVL.

By its share, this clonotype is medium-sized. Because this beta chain is a stray read in a library intended to capture alpha chains, its abundance should not be given much weight. This chain connects TRBV25-1 to TRBJ2-7; TRBD1 aligns across 10 bases. The CDR3 loop spans 20 amino acids. Unmatched junction bases numbered 20, after V lost 4 bases and J lost 2 bases. The germline CDR1 and CDR2 sequences are MGHDK and SYGVNS. As DNA, the CDR3 is TGTGCCAGCAGTGGGTCTATTACCCCAGGGGGACAGGGGTGGGCCTACGAGCAGTACTTC. It encodes CASSGSITPGGQGWAYEQYF.

This clonotype is medium-sized. The library was designed around alpha chains, so this beta chain is a stray read whose abundance carries little weight. The V call is TRBV12-3 or TRBV12-4, the J call TRBJ2-1; the match to TRBD2 covers 10 bases. The CDR3 has 14 amino acids. With 6 bases clipped from V and 7 bases from J, the junction kept 6 bases outside the gene matches. CDR3 bases: TGTGCCAGCAGAACCCAGCGGGGGGGGAATGAGCAGTTCTTC. Residues: CASRTQRGGNEQFF.

This clonotype was seen at least ten times. Being off target in a library aimed at alpha chains, this beta chain has a size of little meaning. The rearrangement uses TRBV7-8 and TRBJ1-6, with D perhaps matching TRBD1 (5 bases). From germline, CDR1 is SGHVS and CDR2 FQNEAQ. This CDR3 has 14 residues. The V and J ends lost 4 bases and 6 bases respectively, with 10 bases between them. As DNA, the CDR3 is TGTGCCAGCAGCTCGGGACCGCGTAATTCACCCCTCCACTTT. Protein product: CASSSGPRNSPLHF.

This clonotype was observed at least ten times. Within a library made for alpha chains, this beta chain is off target, and its count is uninformative. The gene calls are TRBV5-4 and TRBJ2-5; D call uncertain. This CDR3 has 14 residues. Germline CDR1 is SGHNT and CDR2 is YYREEE (reference sequence). V lost 3 bases to trimming and J lost 4 bases, with 13 bases between them. The CDR3: CASSSGVSRETQYF. CDR3 sequence (DNA): TGTGCCAGCAGCTCCGGAGTCTCCCGAGAGACCCAGTACTTC.

On this clonotype: A library made for alpha chains picked up this beta chain off target, so its size means little. The CDR3: CASSVGDVSGNTIYF. Here the CDR3 DNA reads TGTGCCAGCAGCGTAGGGGACGTCTCTGGAAACACCATATATTTT. The chain is built from TRBV9 and TRBJ1-3; tentatively, D is TRBD1 (5 bases). Trimming took 0 bases from V and 0 from J, leaving 7 bases between them. Germline V gene lookup returns CDR1 SGDLS and CDR2 YYNGEE. The CDR3 contains 15 residues.